This passage covers 20 T cell receptor beta chains from one sample sequenced in a study of cytomegalovirus exposure and HLA in healthy donors (dated by TCRdb to about 2017). Library creation used the immunoSEQ multiplex PCR assay. For the multiplex PCR, a mixture combining 60 forward primers for TCR Vbeta segments and 13 reverse primers for TCR Jbeta segments was used. TCRdb took over this immuneACCESS table, retaining in-frame rearrangements with V and J assigned. Such tables are incomplete; in checked studies, under half of the missing clones stem from an unresolved V gene, and the remainder is unexplained. The sample table holds 130,000 to 150,000 clones, of which about 80% were seen once. About 2.9% of the sample lies in the top ten. Material: PBMCs. Receptors were obtained from a female donor in good health and CMV-seronegative.

The chain links TRBV7-6 to TRBJ1-6, with no clear D. Germline CDR1 is SGHVS and CDR2 is FNYEAQ. V lost 5 bases and J 7 bases, leaving 9 bases between the germline ends. This CDR3 comprises 13 residues. The CDR3 here is CASSPGVNSPLHF. The CDR3 DNA follows: TGTGCCAGCAGCCCCGGGGTCAATTCACCCCTCCACTTT.

The chain combines TRBV14 with TRBJ1-1; D not certain. The CDR3 loop spans 14 amino acids. CDR1 and CDR2 from the germline V gene are SGHDN and FVKESK. Trimming left V 8 bases short and J 1 base short, with 14 bases between. The CDR3 nucleotides read TGTGCCAGCGGAAAAACAGTTCCGAACACTGAAGCTTTCTTT. It is translated as CASGKTVPNTEAFF.

This clone was picked up one time. The chain uses TRBV29-1 and TRBJ2-5; 10 nucleotides match TRBD1. CDR1 is SQVTM, CDR2 ANQGSEA, per germline. This CDR3 is 11 amino acids long. J gave up 8 bases and V 4 bases, and 1 base lay outside the gene matches. The CDR3 DNA reads as TGCAGCGTTGGGACAGGGGGAACCCAGTACTTC. Its protein is CSVGTGGTQYF.

V gene TRBV9 combines with J gene TRBJ1-3; D is possibly TRBD1 (5 bases). The germline V and J ends were trimmed by 0 bases and 0 bases, with 16 bases remaining between them. CDR1 is SGDLS, CDR2 YYNGEE, per germline. The CDR3 runs 18 residues. CDR3 DNA sequence: TGTGCCAGCAGCGTAGAGGGAGGGGTAGGGCTCTCTGGAAACACCATATATTTT. Translating gives CASSVEGGVGLSGNTIYF.

The chain links TRBV19 to TRBJ2-4, with D perhaps TRBD2 (5 bases). The V gene's germline CDR1 is LNHDA and CDR2 SQIVND (reference sequence). The CDR3 is 16 amino acids. The V end was cut by 1 base, the J end by 0 bases, with 10 bases between. CDR3 amino acids: CASSIGWTLAKNIQYF. The CDR3 region has the DNA TGTGCCAGTAGTATAGGATGGACTCTAGCCAAAAACATTCAGTACTTC.

The V and J genes are TRBV28 and TRBJ2-1; 7 nucleotides line up with TRBD2. CDR3 size: 15 residues. Germline CDR1 is MDHEN and CDR2 is SYDVKM. J was trimmed by 9 bases and V by 6 bases; bases with no gene match: 14. This CDR3 is CASRSPGGGDGEQFF. As DNA, the CDR3 is TGTGCCAGCAGATCACCTGGTGGGGGGGACGGTGAGCAGTTCTTC.

The rearrangement uses TRBV5-1 and TRBJ1-1, with 9 bases lining up with TRBD1. V shed 2 bases, J shed 0 bases, and the junction held 5 bases outside the gene matches. Germline V gene data show CDR1 as SGHRS and CDR2 as YFSETQ. The CDR3 extends over 16 amino acids. This CDR3 reads CASSFVTGGLNTEAFF. The CDR3, as DNA: TGCGCCAGCAGCTTTGTTACAGGGGGCTTGAACACTGAAGCTTTCTTT.

This clone came up a few times. The chain is built from TRBV27 and TRBJ2-1, with a weak D call TRBD2 (5 bases). The germline V gene has CDR1 MNHEY and CDR2 SMNVEV (reference sequence). Trimming removed 4 bases at V and 1 base at J, with 17 bases between. This CDR3 is built from 17 residues. CDR3 in DNA: TGTGCCAGCAGTTCCCGGGAAACTTCTTTTTCCTACAATGAGCAGTTCTTC. It codes for CASSSRETSFSYNEQFF.

CDR3 sequence reads: CASSPIGGTYEQYF. The CDR3 region has the DNA TGCGCCAGCAGCCCCATCGGGGGGACCTACGAGCAGTACTTC. This chain links TRBV5-1 with TRBJ2-7, with 7 bases aligning to TRBD2. The CDR3 is 14 residues long. CDR1 SGHRS and CDR2 YFSETQ come from the germline V gene. The ends lost 4 bases at V and 2 bases at J; junction bases unmatched: 6.

This clone was found a few times. The V and J genes are TRBV7-6 and TRBJ1-1; 8 nucleotides agree with TRBD1. The germline CDR1 and CDR2 sequences are SGHVS and FNYEAQ. The junction had 6 bases not matched to a gene; V was cut back by 4 bases and J by 5 bases. The CDR3 length is 14 residues. The CDR3 bases are TGTGCCAGCAGCTCATACAGGGGGGGTACTGAAGCTTTCTTT. Translating it yields CASSSYRGGTEAFF. Filled out from reference TRBV7-6 and TRBJ1-1, the complete variable domain reads GAGVSQSPRYKVTKRGQDVALRCDPISGHVSLYWYRQALGQGPEFLTYFNYEAQQDKSGLPNDRFSAERPEGSISTLTIQRTEQRDSAMYRCASSSYRGGTEAFFGQGTRLTVV.

This clone was detected a few times. V is TRBV7-3 and J is TRBJ1-1; TRBD1 aligns across 8 bases. CDR3 length: 14 amino acids. V lost 5 bases to trimming and J lost 1 base; unmatched junction nucleotides: 3. CDR1 and CDR2 from the germline V gene are SGHTA and FQGTGA. The CDR3 bases are TGTGCCAGCAGCCCACAGGGGGGGAACACTGAAGCTTTCTTT. This encodes CASSPQGGNTEAFF.

With regard to this clone: The sample carries other DNA sequences with the same CDR3. The rearrangement uses TRBV5-1 and TRBJ1-3; D remains ambiguous. Germline-derived CDR1 and CDR2 are SGHRS and YFSETQ. CDR3 length equals 14 residues. Deletions cut 2 bases from V and 1 base from J, with 7 bases between. CDR3 nucleotides: TGCGCCAGCAGCTTTGGTCAGTCTGGAAACACCATATATTTT. Amino acid sequence: CASSFGQSGNTIYF. The whole variable domain, remainder taken from reference TRBV5-1 and TRBJ1-3, is KAGVTQTPRYLIKTRGQQVTLSCSPISGHRSVSWYQQTPGQGLQFLFEYFSETQRNKGNFPGRFSGRQFSNSRSEMNVSTLELGDSALYLCASSFGQSGNTIYFGEGSWLTVV.

The J gene is TRBJ2-5, the V gene TRBV5-1; TRBD2 is a possible D gene (6 bases). V shed 5 bases and J shed 7 bases, with 18 bases lying between them. The CDR3 totals 14 residues. The V gene's germline CDR1 is SGHRS and CDR2 YFSETQ. The CDR3 sequence: CASRNGGPEGTQYF. CDR3 bases: TGCGCCAGCAGGAATGGAGGACCGGAGGGGACCCAGTACTTC.

The gene calls are TRBV11-1 and TRBJ2-1; TRBD1 matches at 8 bases. Looked up from germline, CDR1 is SGHAT and CDR2 is FQDESV (reference sequence). This CDR3 comprises 16 residues. The V segment lost 5 bases and the J segment 9 bases; nucleotides outside the gene matches: 15. The CDR3 protein is CASSRSGHPGTGEQFF. The DNA of the CDR3 is TGTGCCAGCAGCCGTTCAGGGCACCCCGGGACAGGTGAGCAGTTCTTC.

A few counts support this clone. This chain connects TRBV6-1 to TRBJ1-3; no clear D. CDR3 length: 15 residues. Looked up from germline, CDR1 is MNHNS and CDR2 is SASEGT. V gave up 2 bases and J gave up 0 bases, with 8 bases separating them. The DNA of the CDR3 is TGTGCCAGCAGTGAATCGAGGGCCTCTGGAAACACCATATATTTT. It specifies CASSESRASGNTIYF.

Points on this clone: A read error may produce the germline difference seen at one junction end. The chain joins TRBV7-9 to TRBJ1-1; D gene ambiguous. Germline V gives CDR1 SEHNR, CDR2 FQNEAQ (reference sequence). The CDR3 length is 12 residues. The CDR3 is CSSSLPNTEAFF. In DNA, the CDR3 is TGTTCCAGCAGCTTACCAAACACTGAAGCTTTCTTT.

This CDR3 is CASRQGPRYEQYF. Written as DNA, the CDR3 is TGTGCCAGTAGGCAGGGGCCCCGCTACGAGCAGTACTTC. The genes are TRBV19 and TRBJ2-7; D is possibly TRBD1 (6 bases). The CDR3 runs to 13 residues. Germline assignment: CDR1 LNHDA and CDR2 SQIVND (reference sequence). Trimming pared 6 bases from V and 3 bases from J, leaving 12 bases between. Looking up the rest from reference TRBV19 and TRBJ2-7 gives the full variable domain: DGGITQSPKYLFRKEGQNVTLSCEQNLNHDAMYWYRQDPGQGLRLIYYSQIVNDFQKGDIAEGYSVSREKKESFPLTVTSAQKNPTAFYLCASRQGPRYEQYFGPGTRLTVT.

Notes on this clone: The germline gene is not matched at one end of the junction; a read error may be the cause. The chain combines TRBV15 with TRBJ1-2; 7 bases match TRBD1. The length of the CDR3 is 16 residues. From germline, CDR1 is LNHNV and CDR2 YYDKDF (reference sequence). CDR3 amino acids: CATSRDLGQRTFGYPF. The CDR3 nucleotides read TGTGCCACCAGCAGAGATCTGGGACAGAGAACGTTCGGCTACCCCTTC.

The chain joins TRBV11-2 to TRBJ1-3, with 10 bases matching TRBD1. V lost 4 bases, J lost 2 bases, and 11 bases stayed unmatched. CDR3 length: 18 residues. The germline CDR1 and CDR2 sequences are SGHAT and FQNNGV. CDR3 bases: TGTGCCAGCAGCTCACTCCGGGGACAGGGGTTCCCTGGAAACACCATATATTTT. It translates to CASSSLRGQGFPGNTIYF.

There are a few counts of this clone. The chain joins TRBV5-4 to TRBJ1-3, with a possible D match to TRBD1 (6 bases). Per germline, CDR1 SGHNT and CDR2 YYREEE (reference sequence). The V gene lost 4 bases and the J gene lost 3 bases, with 14 bases spanning the gap. The CDR3 sequence is 15 residues long. This CDR3 reads CASSQNPDSGNTIYF. The CDR3 bases are TGTGCCAGCAGCCAAAACCCGGACAGTGGAAACACCATATATTTT.